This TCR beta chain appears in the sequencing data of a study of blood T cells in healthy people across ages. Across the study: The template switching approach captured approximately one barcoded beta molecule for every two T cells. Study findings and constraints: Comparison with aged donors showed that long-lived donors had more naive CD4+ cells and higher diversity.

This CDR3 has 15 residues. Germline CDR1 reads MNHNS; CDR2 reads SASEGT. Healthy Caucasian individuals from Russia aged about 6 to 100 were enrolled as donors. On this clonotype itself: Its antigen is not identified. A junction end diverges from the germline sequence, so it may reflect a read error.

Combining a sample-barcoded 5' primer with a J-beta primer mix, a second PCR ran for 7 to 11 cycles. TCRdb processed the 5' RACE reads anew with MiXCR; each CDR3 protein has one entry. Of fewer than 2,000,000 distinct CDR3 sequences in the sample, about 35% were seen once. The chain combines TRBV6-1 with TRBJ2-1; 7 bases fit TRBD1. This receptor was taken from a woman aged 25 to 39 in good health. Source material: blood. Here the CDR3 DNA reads TGTGACAGCAATAAGGGACAGCCTTCCTACAATGAGCAGTTCTTC. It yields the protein CDSNKGQPSYNEQFF.